Listed below are T cell receptor beta chains from one sample, sequenced in a study of blood T cell repertoires in COVID-19. Assay used: immunoSEQ multiplex PCR; TCRdb lists only in-frame clones, some missing. In the table there are a few hundred thousand clones, around 91% of which are singletons. Specimen: PBMCs or T cells enriched from blood (not recorded which). Receptors originate from a man under 40 who had recovered from COVID-19. CDR3s include the opening cysteine and the closing phenylalanine or tryptophan. D genes are given only for firm matches. A clone size is listed for some rows: how often the clone was seen (once, few, many), or a class if it is expanded.

>TRBJ2-1|.|14|.|TRBV7-3
TGTGCCAGCAGCCTAAGCGGCTCCTACAATGAGCAGTTCTTC
CASSLSGSYNEQFF
>TRBJ1-1|.|14|.|TRBV27
TGTGCCAGCAGTTTTGAGGGCGGGAACACTGAAGCTTTCTTT
CASSFEGGNTEAFF
>TRBJ2-2|.|14|.|TRBV19
TGTGCCAGTACTGAGGCGGGGTACACCGGGGAGCTGTTTTTT
CASTEAGYTGELFF
>TRBJ1-4|.|14|.|TRBV19
TGTGCCAGTAGTATAGCTCGGACTAATGAAAAACTGTTTTTT
CASSIARTNEKLFF
>TRBJ2-2|.|15|.|TRBV19
TGTGCCAGTGGCACAGACCTCTCCAACACCGGGGAGCTGTTTTTT
CASGTDLSNTGELFF
>TRBJ2-1|TRBD2|16|.|TRBV28
TGTGCCAGCAGTTTCGGCCTAGCGGGAGTCCACAATGAGCAGTTCTTC
CASSFGLAGVHNEQFF
>TRBJ1-1|.|12|.|TRBV28
TGTGCCAGCAGTTTCGTACAGGGCAAAGCTTTCTTT
CASSFVQGKAFF
>TRBJ2-3|.|15|.|TRBV28
TGTGCCAGCAGTTTACGGACCGGGAGCGGCGATACGCAGTATTTT
CASSLRTGSGDTQYF
>TRBJ1-2|.|13|once|TRBV19
TGTGCCAGTAGTCTGTCAGCTAACTATGGCTACACCTTC
CASSLSANYGYTF
>TRBJ2-5|TRBD2|15|.|TRBV12-5
TGTGCTAGTGGGCCCACTAGCGGGAGGGCAGAGACCCAGTACTTC
CASGPTSGRAETQYF
>TRBJ2-6|.|14|.|TRBV19
TGTGCCAGTAAAGTGGGGCCCGGGGCCAACGTCCTGACTTTC
CASKVGPGANVLTF
>TRBJ2-7|.|14|few|TRBV11-1
TGTGCCAGCAGCTTGAGAGGGAACTATTACGAGCAGTACTTC
CASSLRGNYYEQYF
>TRBJ2-7|.|12|.|TRBV7-2
TGTGCCAGCAGCCTCGACTACCGCGGCAAGTACTTC
CASSLDYRGKYF
>TRBJ2-7|TRBD2|16|once|TRBV6-2/TRBV6-3
TGTGCCAGCAGTTACGCCGGGAGGGGGGTCTCCTACGAGCAGTACTTC
CASSYAGRGVSYEQYF
>TRBJ2-5|TRBD2|14|.|TRBV29-1
TGCAGCGTTCCCCCCCCCGCGGGGGGAGAGACCCAGTACTTC
CSVPPPAGGETQYF
>TRBJ2-4|.|15|.|TRBV2
TGTGCCAGCAGTGTGGCTAGCTCCAAGTCAAACATTCAGTACTTC
CASSVASSKSNIQYF
>TRBJ1-1|.|16|.|TRBV27
TGTGCCAGCAGTTCCGGACAGCCGGGGAAGAACACTGAAGCTTTCTTT
CASSSGQPGKNTEAFF
>TRBJ2-1|TRBD2|13|.|TRBV3-1/TRBV3-2
TGTGCCAGCCGGACTAGCGGAAACAATGAGCAGTTCTTC
CASRTSGNNEQFF
>TRBJ1-5|.|14|once|TRBV7-9
TGTGCCAGCAGCCTACAGGGAGATCATCAGCCCCAGCATTTT
CASSLQGDHQPQHF
>TRBJ2-7|TRBD1|14|.|TRBV11-3
TGTGCCAGCAGCTTAGTGGGACAGAGAAACGAGCAGTACTTC
CASSLVGQRNEQYF
>TRBJ2-7|.|14|.|TRBV10-1
TGCGCCAGCAGTGAGTGGGCAGGGTCTGGCGAGCAGTACTTC
CASSEWAGSGEQYF
>TRBJ2-3|TRBD2|18|.|TRBV3-1/TRBV3-2
TGTGCCAGCAGCCTCAGGGGGCAAGCGGGAGGGCCGGCAGATACGCAGTATTTT
CASSLRGQAGGPADTQYF
>TRBJ2-7|TRBD2|14|.|TRBV18
TGTGCCAGCTCAGCCAGCGGGGCGACCTACGAGCAGTACTTC
CASSASGATYEQYF
>TRBJ2-3|.|12|.|TRBV10-2
TGCGCCAGCAGTGAAGCAGCGGCTACGCAGTATTTT
CASSEAAATQYF
>TRBJ2-1|.|14|.|TRBV19
TGTGCCAGTAGTGCGGACTCTGCCTACAATGAGCAGTTCTTC
CASSADSAYNEQFF
>TRBJ2-1|.|15|.|TRBV6-5
TGTGCCACCGCCCATAGTACAGGGAACTACAATGAGCAGTTCTTC
CATAHSTGNYNEQFF
>TRBJ1-2|TRBD1|15|.|TRBV7-9
TGTGCCAGCAGCTTAGCCCGGGACAGTAACTATGGCTACACCTTC
CASSLARDSNYGYTF
>TRBJ2-7|.|13|.|TRBV28
TGTGCCAGCAATAATGCAGGGCTCTACGAGCAGTACTTC
CASNNAGLYEQYF
>TRBJ2-5|.|14|once|TRBV7-8
TGTGCCAGCAGCTTAAACTCAGGGAAGGAGACCCAGTACTTC
CASSLNSGKETQYF
>TRBJ1-4|TRBD1|20|.|TRBV18
TGTGCCAGCTCACCACCGTCTATTCGTGTACAGGGGACGGCTAATGAAAAACTGTTTTTT
CASSPPSIRVQGTANEKLFF
>TRBJ1-2|.|15|once|TRBV9
TGTGCCAGCAGCGTCGGACACTCATGGAGCTATGGCTACACCTTC
CASSVGHSWSYGYTF
>TRBJ2-7|.|13|.|TRBV10-1
TGCGCCAGCAGTGAGGGCAGTACCTACGAGCAGTACTTC
CASSEGSTYEQYF
>TRBJ2-3|.|14|.|TRBV11-2
TGTGCCAGCAGCTTAGTTCAAGGGGACTTTCCGCAGTATTTT
CASSLVQGDFPQYF
>TRBJ2-7|TRBD1|15|few|TRBV13
TGTGCCAGCAGCTCCACAGGGGGCGGGGAGTACGAGCAGTACTTC
CASSSTGGGEYEQYF
>TRBJ2-1|TRBD2|15|.|TRBV9
TGTGCCAGCAGCTTGACCGGGACTAGCCACAATGAGCAGTTCTTC
CASSLTGTSHNEQFF
>TRBJ1-6|TRBD1|14|.|TRBV9
TGTGCCAGCAGCCCCCGACAGGGTAATTCACCCCTCCACTTT
CASSPRQGNSPLHF
>TRBJ2-1|TRBD2|12|.|TRBV6-2/TRBV6-3
TGTGCCAGCAGTCGGAATAGCGGGGGGCAGTTCTTC
CASSRNSGGQFF
>TRBJ1-2|TRBD1|14|.|TRBV5-6
TGTGCCAGCAGCCAGGGACAGTCCTATGGTGGCTACACCTTC
CASSQGQSYGGYTF
>TRBJ1-2|TRBD1|14|.|TRBV29-1
TGCAGCGTGACTCATTGGGGACAGGGCTATGGCTACACCTTC
CSVTHWGQGYGYTF
>TRBJ2-5|.|16|.|TRBV28
TGTGCCAGCAGTTTATTCGCGACAGGCCTCCAAGAGACCCAGTACTTC
CASSLFATGLQETQYF
>TRBJ1-6|.|14|once|TRBV6-6
TGTGCCAGCAGTGTGGGCTCTGATAATTCACCCCTCCACTTT
CASSVGSDNSPLHF
>TRBJ2-7|TRBD2|17|once|TRBV12-5
TGTGCTAGTGGTCCCCTCCATGGGAGGGAGGAGGGCTGGGAGCAGTACTTC
CASGPLHGREEGWEQYF
>TRBJ2-7|.|19|.|TRBV27
TGTGCCAGCAGTTTATTGAGCAGGGGCTGGGGGGGAAGCTCCTACGAGCAGTACTTC
CASSLLSRGWGGSSYEQYF
>TRBJ1-1|.|14|.|TRBV5-6
TGTGCCAGCAGTTCCATAGACAGGAACACTGAAGCTTTCTTT
CASSSIDRNTEAFF
>TRBJ1-5|TRBD1|16|.|TRBV27
TGTGCCAGCAGTTCCCCGGGACAGGGGAGCAATCAGCCCCAGCATTTT
CASSSPGQGSNQPQHF
>TRBJ2-1|.|11|.|TRBV30
TGTGCCTGGCGGAGGTACAATGAGCAGTTCTTC
CAWRRYNEQFF
>TRBJ1-4|TRBD1|16|.|TRBV5-1
TGCGCCAGCAGTTATGGGACAGGGAGTACTAATGAAAAACTGTTTTTT
CASSYGTGSTNEKLFF
>TRBJ1-2|.|14|.|TRBV5-1
TGCGCCAGCAGCACATGGACTGGGGTGGATGGCTACACCTTC
CASSTWTGVDGYTF
>TRBJ1-5|.|13|once|TRBV7-6
TGTGCCAGCAGCTTAGTATCTGATCAGCCCCAGCATTTT
CASSLVSDQPQHF
>TRBJ1-5|.|15|once|TRBV19
TGTGCCAGTAGTATAGCCCAGGGTGTCAATCAGCCCCAGCATTTT
CASSIAQGVNQPQHF
>TRBJ2-1|TRBD2|13|.|TRBV27
TGTGCCAGCAAGACTAGCGCGGGCAATGAGCAGTTCTTC
CASKTSAGNEQFF
>TRBJ2-1|.|15|.|TRBV15
TGTGCCACCAGCAGAGTTGGGGGCGAGGCATTTAGGCAGTTCTTC
CATSRVGGEAFRQFF
>TRBJ1-6|TRBD1|14|.|TRBV3-1/TRBV3-2
TGTGCCAGCAGCCAACAGGGGGCCAATTCACCCCTCCACTTT
CASSQQGANSPLHF
>TRBJ2-1|TRBD2|14|once|TRBV19
TGTGCCAGTAGGAGTCTGACTAGCGGAAATGAGCAGTTCTTC
CASRSLTSGNEQFF
>TRBJ2-3|TRBD2|15|.|TRBV28
TGTGCCAGCAGCACGGTAGCGGGAGGGCCCCATACGCAGTATTTT
CASSTVAGGPHTQYF